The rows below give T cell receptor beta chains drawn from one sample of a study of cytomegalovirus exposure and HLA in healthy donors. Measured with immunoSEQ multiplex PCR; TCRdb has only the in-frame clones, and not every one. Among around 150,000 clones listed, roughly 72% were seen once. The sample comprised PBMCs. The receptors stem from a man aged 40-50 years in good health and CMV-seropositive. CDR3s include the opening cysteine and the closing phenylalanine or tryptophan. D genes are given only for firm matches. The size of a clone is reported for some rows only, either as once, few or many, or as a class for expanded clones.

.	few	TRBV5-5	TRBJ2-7	TGTGCCAGCAGCTTGGCGAGGGCCTACGAGCAGTACTTC	CASSLARAYEQYF
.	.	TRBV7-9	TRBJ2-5	TGTGCCAGCAGCTTAGCTTTAGGGGGGGCCCAAGAGACCCAGTACTTC	CASSLALGGAQETQYF
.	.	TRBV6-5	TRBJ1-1	TGTGCCAGCAGTTACGGCCAGTCTGAAGCTTTCTTT	CASSYGQSEAFF
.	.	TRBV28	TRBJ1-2	TGTGCCATTTCCAACAGGGTTGCGTTTGCCTATGGCTACACCTTC	CAISNRVAFAYGYTF
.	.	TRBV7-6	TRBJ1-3	TGTGCCAGCAGCCCCACGAGGGCGAGCCGTAACTCTGGAAACACCATATATTTT	CASSPTRASRNSGNTIYF
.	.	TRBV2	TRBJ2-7	TGTGCCAGCAGTGAAGCGGGTCGAGGGAGGACCTCCTACGAGCAGTACTTC	CASSEAGRGRTSYEQYF
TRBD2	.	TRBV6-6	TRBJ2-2	TGTGCCAGCAGTGCGACTAGCGGGAACACCGGGGAGCTGTTTTTT	CASSATSGNTGELFF
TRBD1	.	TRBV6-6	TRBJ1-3	TGTGCCAGCAGAGCGCAGGGGGCAGCTGGAAACACCATATATTTT	CASRAQGAAGNTIYF
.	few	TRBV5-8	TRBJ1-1	TGTGCCAGCAGCTCGGACTCAAACACTGAAGCTTTCTTT	CASSSDSNTEAFF
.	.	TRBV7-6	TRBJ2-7	TGTGCCAGCAGCCAGACAGAGAACTACGAGCAGTACTTC	CASSQTENYEQYF
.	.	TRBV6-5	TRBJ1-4	TGTGCCAGCAGTTATGCTGCGACTTACCGGGAAAAACTGTTTTTT	CASSYAATYREKLFF
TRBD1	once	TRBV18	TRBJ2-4	TGTGCCAGCTCACCAAAACAGGGGATAGGGAACATTCAGTACTTC	CASSPKQGIGNIQYF
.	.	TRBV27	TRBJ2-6	TGTGCCAGCAGTTTGGGGAGTGGCTCTGGGGCCAACGTCCTGACTTTC	CASSLGSGSGANVLTF
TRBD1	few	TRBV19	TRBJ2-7	TGTGCCAGTAGTGGGGCCGGGACAGGGCCCGAGCAGTACTTC	CASSGAGTGPEQYF
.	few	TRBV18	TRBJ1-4	TGTGCCAGCTCGCGTGACCAGGGGACTAATGAAAAACTGTTTTTT	CASSRDQGTNEKLFF
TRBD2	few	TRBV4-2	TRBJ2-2	TGTGCCAGCAGCCCGGCGGGACTAGCGGGGGAGACCGGGGAGCTGTTTTTT	CASSPAGLAGETGELFF
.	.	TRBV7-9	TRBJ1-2	TGTGCCAGCAGCTTGACAGCCACTAACTATGGCTACACCTTC	CASSLTATNYGYTF
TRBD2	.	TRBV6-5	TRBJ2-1	TGTGCCAGCAGTACGGGACTAACGGAGGGTGAGCAGTTCTTC	CASSTGLTEGEQFF
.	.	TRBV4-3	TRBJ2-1	TGCGCCAGCAGCCAAGATAGGCGGAGTGAGCAGTTCTTC	CASSQDRRSEQFF
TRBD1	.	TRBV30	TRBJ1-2	TGTGCCTGGAGTGTACAGGGGACCGTATGGGGCTACACCTTC	CAWSVQGTVWGYTF
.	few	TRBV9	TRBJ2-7	TGTGCCAGCAGCACAGGGTCACACGAGCAGTACTTC	CASSTGSHEQYF
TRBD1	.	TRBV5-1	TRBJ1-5	TGCGCCAGCAGCTTCACAGGGGGCCAGCCCCAGCATTTT	CASSFTGGQPQHF
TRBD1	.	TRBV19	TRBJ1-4	TGTGCCAGTAGTCCACGGACAGGGGGCGAAAAACTGTTTTTT	CASSPRTGGEKLFF
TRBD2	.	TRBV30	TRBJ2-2	TGTGCCTGGACCAAGCGGGGGGGCGCGGGCACCGGGGAGCTGTTTTTT	CAWTKRGGAGTGELFF
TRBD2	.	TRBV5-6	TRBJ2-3	TGTGCCAGCAGCTTAACGGGACTAGCAAGCGATACGCAGTATTTT	CASSLTGLASDTQYF